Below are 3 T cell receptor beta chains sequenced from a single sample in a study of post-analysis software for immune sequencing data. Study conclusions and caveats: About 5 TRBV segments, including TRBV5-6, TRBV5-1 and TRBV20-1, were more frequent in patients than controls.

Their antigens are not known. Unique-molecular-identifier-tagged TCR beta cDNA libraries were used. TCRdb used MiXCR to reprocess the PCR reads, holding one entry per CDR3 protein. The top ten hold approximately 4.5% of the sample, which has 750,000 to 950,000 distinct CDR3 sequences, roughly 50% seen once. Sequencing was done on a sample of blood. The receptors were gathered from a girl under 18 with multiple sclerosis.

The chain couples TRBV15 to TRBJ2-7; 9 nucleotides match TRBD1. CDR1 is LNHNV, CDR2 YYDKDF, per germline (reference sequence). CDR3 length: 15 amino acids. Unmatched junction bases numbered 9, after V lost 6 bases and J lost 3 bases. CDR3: CATRNSGTGNYEQYF. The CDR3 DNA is TGTGCCACCAGAAACTCCGGGACAGGGAACTACGAGCAGTACTTC.

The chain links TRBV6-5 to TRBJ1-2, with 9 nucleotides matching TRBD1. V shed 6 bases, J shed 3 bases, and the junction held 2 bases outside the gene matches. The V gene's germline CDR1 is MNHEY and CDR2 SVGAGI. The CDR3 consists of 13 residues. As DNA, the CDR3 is TGTGCCAGCAGGGACAGGGGTGACTATGGCTACACCTTC. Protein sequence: CASRDRGDYGYTF.

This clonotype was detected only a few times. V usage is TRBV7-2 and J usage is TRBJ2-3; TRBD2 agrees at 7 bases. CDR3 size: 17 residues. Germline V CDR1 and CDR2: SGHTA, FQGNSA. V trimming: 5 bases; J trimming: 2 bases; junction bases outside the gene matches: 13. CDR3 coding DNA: TGTGCCAGCAGCCCCTCCTCTCCGGGGGGTATCACAGATACGCAGTATTTT. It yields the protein CASSPSSPGGITDTQYF. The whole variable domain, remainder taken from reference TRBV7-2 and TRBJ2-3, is GAGVSQSPSNKVTEKGKDVELRCDPISGHTALYWYRQSLGQGLEFLIYFQGNSAPDKSGLPSDRFSAERTGGSVSTLTIQRTQQEDSAVYLCASSPSSPGGITDTQYFGPGTRLTVL.